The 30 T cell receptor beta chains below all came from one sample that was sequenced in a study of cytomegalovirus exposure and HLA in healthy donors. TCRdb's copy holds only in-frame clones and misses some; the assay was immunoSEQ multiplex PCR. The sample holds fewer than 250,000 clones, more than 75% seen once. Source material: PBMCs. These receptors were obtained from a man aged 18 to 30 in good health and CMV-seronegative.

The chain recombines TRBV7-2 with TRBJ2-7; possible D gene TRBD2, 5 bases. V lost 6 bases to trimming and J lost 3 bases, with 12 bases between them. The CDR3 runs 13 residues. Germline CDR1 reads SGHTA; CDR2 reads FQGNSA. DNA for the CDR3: TGTGCCAGCAGACTTGCAAGCGGCTACGAGCAGTACTTC. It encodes CASRLASGYEQYF.

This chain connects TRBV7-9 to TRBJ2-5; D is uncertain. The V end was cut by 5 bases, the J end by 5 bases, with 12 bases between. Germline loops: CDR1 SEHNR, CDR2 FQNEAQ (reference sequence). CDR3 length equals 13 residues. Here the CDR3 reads CASSTPGAETQYF. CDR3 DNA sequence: TGTGCCAGCAGCACGCCGGGTGCGGAGACCCAGTACTTC.

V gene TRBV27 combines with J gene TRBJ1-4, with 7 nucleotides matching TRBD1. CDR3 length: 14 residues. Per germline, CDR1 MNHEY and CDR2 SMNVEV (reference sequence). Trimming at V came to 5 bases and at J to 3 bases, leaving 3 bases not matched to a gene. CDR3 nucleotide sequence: TGTGCCAGCAGTCCCGGGACAGCTAATGAAAAACTGTTTTTT. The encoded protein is CASSPGTANEKLFF.

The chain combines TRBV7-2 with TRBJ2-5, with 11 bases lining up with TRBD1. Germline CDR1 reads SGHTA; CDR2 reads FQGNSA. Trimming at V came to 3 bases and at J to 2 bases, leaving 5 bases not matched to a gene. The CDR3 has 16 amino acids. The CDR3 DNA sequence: TGTGCCAGCAGCTTCTCCCGGGACAGGGGGCAAGAGACCCAGTACTTC. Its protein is CASSFSRDRGQETQYF.

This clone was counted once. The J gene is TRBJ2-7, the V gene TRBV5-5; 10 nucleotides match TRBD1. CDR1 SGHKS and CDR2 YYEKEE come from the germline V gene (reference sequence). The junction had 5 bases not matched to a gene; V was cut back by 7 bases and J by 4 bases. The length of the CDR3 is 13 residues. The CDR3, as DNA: TGTGCCAGCTCTCTGGACAGGGGGTACGAGCAGTACTTC. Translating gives CASSLDRGYEQYF. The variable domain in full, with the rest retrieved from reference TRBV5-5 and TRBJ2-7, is DAGVTQSPTHLIKTRGQQVTLRCSPISGHKSVSWYQQVLGQGPQFIFQYYEKEERGRGNFPDRFSARQFPNYSSELNVNALLLGDSALYLCASSLDRGYEQYFGPGTRLTVT.

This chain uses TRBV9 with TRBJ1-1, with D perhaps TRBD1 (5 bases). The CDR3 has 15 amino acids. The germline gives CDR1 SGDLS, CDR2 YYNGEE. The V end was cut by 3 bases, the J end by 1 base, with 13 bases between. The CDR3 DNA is TGTGCCAGCAGCGCCCAGGGCAGTGGGAACACTGAAGCTTTCTTT. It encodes CASSAQGSGNTEAFF. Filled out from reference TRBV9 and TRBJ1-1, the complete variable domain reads DSGVTQTPKHLITATGQRVTLRCSPRSGDLSVYWYQQSLDQGLQFLIQYYNGEERAKGNILERFSAQQFPDLHSELNLSSLELGDSALYFCASSAQGSGNTEAFFGQGTRLTVV.

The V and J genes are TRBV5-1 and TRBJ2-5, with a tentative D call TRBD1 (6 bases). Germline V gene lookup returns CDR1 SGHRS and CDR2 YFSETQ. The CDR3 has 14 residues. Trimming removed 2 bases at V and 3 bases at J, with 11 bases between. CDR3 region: CASSLQGMEETQYF. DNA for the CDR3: TGCGCCAGCAGCTTACAGGGTATGGAAGAGACCCAGTACTTC.

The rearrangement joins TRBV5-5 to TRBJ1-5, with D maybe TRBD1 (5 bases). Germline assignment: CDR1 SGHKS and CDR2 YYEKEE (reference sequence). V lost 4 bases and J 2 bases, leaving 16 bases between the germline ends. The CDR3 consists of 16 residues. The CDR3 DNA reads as TGTGCCAGCAGCCCCCTCAGGGCAAGTGGCAATCAGCCCCAGCATTTT. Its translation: CASSPLRASGNQPQHF. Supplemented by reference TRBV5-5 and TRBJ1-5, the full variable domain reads DAGVTQSPTHLIKTRGQQVTLRCSPISGHKSVSWYQQVLGQGPQFIFQYYEKEERGRGNFPDRFSARQFPNYSSELNVNALLLGDSALYLCASSPLRASGNQPQHFGDGTRLSIL.

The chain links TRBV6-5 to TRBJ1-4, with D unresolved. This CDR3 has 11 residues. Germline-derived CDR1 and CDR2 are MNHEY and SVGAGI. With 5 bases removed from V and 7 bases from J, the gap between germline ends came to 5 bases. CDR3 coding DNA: TGTGCCAGCAGTGAGGGTGAAAAACTGTTTTTT. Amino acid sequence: CASSEGEKLFF.

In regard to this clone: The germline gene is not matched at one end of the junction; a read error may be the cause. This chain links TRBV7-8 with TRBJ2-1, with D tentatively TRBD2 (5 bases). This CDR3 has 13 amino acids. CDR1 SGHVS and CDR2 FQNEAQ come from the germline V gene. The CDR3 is CASSAGVYKEQFF. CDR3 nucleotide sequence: TGTGCCAGCAGTGCCGGGGTGTACAAGGAGCAGTTCTTC.

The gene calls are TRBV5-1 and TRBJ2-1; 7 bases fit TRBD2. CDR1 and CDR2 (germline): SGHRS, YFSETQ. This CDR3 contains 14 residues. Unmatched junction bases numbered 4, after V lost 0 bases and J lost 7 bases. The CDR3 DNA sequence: TGCGCCAGCAGCTTGGGGAGCGGGGAGAATGAGCAGTTCTTC. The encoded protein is CASSLGSGENEQFF.

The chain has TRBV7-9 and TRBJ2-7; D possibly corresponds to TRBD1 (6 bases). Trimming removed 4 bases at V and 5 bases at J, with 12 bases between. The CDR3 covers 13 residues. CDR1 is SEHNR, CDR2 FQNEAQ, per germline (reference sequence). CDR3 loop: CASSYLGTNEQYF. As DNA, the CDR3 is TGTGCCAGCAGCTATCTTGGGACAAACGAGCAGTACTTC.

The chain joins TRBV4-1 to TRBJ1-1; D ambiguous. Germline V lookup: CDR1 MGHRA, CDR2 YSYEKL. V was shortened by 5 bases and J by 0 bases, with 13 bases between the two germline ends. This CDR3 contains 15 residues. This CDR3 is CASSWSKIMNTEAFF. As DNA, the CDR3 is TGCGCCAGCAGCTGGAGTAAGATCATGAACACTGAAGCTTTCTTT.

This CDR3 is CASSGGGLAGGSETQYF. DNA of the CDR3: TGTGCCAGCAGCGGGGGGGGACTAGCGGGAGGGTCGGAGACCCAGTACTTC. The gene calls are TRBV5-4 and TRBJ2-5; 16 nucleotides align to TRBD2. The trim removed 4 bases at V and 5 bases at J, leaving 8 bases unmatched. CDR1 SGHNT and CDR2 YYREEE come from the germline V gene (reference sequence). This CDR3 is built from 17 residues.

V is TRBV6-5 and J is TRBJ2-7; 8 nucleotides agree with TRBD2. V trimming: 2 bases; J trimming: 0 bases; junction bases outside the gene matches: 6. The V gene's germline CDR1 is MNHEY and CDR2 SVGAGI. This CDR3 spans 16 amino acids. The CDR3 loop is CASSYRRGGLSYEQYF. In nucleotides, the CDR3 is TGTGCCAGCAGTTACCGCCGGGGGGGGCTCTCCTACGAGCAGTACTTC.

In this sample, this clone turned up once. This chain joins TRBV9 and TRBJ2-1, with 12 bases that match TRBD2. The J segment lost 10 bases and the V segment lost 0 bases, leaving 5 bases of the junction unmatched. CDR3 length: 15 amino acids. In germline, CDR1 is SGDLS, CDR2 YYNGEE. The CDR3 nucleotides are TGTGCCAGCAGCGTAGCTAGCGGGGGGGGTTACGAGCAGTTCTTC. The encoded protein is CASSVASGGGYEQFF.

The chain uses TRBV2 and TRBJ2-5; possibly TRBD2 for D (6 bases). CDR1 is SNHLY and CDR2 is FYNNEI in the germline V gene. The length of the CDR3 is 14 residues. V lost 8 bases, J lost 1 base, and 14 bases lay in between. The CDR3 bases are TGTGCCAGCTCGAGGGACTCACCCCAAGAGACCCAGTACTTC. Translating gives CASSRDSPQETQYF.

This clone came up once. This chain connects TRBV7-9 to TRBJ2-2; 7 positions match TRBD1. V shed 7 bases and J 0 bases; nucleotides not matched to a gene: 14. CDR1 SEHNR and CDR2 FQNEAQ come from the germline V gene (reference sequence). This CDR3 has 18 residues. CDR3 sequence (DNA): TGTGCCAGCAAAGAGGAGACAGGGCCACACGCGAACACCGGGGAGCTGTTTTTT. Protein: CASKEETGPHANTGELFF.

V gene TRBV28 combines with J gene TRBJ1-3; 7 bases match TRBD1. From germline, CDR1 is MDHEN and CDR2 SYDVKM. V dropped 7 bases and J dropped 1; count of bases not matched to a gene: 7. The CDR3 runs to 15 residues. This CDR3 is CASTPRGKSGNTIYF. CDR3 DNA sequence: TGTGCCAGCACACCCAGGGGGAAGTCTGGAAACACCATATATTTT. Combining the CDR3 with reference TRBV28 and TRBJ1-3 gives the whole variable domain DVKVTQSSRYLVKRTGEKVFLECVQDMDHENMFWYRQDPGLGLRLIYFSYDVKMKEKGDIPEGYSVSREKKERFSLILESASTNQTSMYLCASTPRGKSGNTIYFGEGSWLTVV.

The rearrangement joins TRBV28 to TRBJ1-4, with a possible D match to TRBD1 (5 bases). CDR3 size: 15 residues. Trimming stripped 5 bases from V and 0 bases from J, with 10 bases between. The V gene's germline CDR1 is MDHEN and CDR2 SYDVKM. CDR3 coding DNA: TGTGCCAGCAGTCTCGACAGTTCAACTAATGAAAAACTGTTTTTT. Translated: CASSLDSSTNEKLFF.

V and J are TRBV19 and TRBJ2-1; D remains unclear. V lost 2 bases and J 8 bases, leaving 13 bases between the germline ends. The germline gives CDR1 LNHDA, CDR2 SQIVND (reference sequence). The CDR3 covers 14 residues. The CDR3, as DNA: TGTGCCAGTAGTATAAGGTCTAGTTTAGATGAGCAGTTCTTC. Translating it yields CASSIRSSLDEQFF.

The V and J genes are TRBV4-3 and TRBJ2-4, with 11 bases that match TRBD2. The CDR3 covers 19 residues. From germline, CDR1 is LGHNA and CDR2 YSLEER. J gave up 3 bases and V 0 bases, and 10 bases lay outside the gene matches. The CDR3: CASSQEASGGRGGKNIQYF. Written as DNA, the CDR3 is TGCGCCAGCAGCCAAGAGGCTAGCGGGGGGCGCGGGGGCAAAAACATTCAGTACTTC.

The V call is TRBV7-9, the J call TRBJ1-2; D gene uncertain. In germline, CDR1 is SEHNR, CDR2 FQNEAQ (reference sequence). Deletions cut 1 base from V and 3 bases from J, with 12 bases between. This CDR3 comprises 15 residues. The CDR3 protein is CASSLVYGGDYGYTF. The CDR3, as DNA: TGTGCCAGCAGCTTAGTATATGGCGGAGACTATGGCTACACCTTC. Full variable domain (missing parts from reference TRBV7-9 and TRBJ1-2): DTGVSQNPRHKITKRGQNVTFRCDPISEHNRLYWYRQTLGQGPEFLTYFQNEAQLEKSRLLSDRFSAERPKGSFSTLEIQRTEQGDSAMYLCASSLVYGGDYGYTFGSGTRLTVV.

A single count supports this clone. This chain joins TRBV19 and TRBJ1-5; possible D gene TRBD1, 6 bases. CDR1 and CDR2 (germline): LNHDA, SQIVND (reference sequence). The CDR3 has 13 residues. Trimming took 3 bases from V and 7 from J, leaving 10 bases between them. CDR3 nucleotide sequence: TGTGCCAGTAGTATTAAGGGGGAACAGCCCCAGCATTTT. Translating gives CASSIKGEQPQHF.

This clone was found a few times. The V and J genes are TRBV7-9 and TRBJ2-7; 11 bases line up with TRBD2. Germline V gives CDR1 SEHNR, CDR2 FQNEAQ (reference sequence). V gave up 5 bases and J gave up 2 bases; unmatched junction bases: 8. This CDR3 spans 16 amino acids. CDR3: CASSAIAGGATYEQYF. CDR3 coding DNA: TGTGCCAGCAGCGCCATAGCGGGAGGGGCTACCTACGAGCAGTACTTC.

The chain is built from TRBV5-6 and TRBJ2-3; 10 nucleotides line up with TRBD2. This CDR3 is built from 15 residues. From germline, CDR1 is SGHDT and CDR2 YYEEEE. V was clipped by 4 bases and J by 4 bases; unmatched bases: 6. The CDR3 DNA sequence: TGTGCCAGCAGCGCGGGACTAGCGAGACCAGATACGCAGTATTTT. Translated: CASSAGLARPDTQYF.

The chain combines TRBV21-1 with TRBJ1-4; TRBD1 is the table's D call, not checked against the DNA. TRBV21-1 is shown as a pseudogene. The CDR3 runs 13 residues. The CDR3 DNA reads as TGTGCCGGGAAGGGACAGCATAATGAAAAACTGTTTTTT. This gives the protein CAGKGQHNEKLFF.

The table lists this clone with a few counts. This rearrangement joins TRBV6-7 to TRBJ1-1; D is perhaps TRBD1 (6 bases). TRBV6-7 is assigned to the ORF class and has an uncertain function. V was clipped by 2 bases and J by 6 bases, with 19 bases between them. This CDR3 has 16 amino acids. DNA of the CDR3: TGTGCCAGCAGTTACGCGTACAGGGACGCCATCTCTGAAGCTTTCTTT. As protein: CASSYAYRDAISEAFF.

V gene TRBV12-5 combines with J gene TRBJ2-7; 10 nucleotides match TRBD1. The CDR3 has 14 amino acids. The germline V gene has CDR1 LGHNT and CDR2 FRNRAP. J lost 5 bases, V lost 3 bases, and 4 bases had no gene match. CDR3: CASGLDRGQDEQYF. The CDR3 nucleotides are TGTGCTAGTGGTTTAGACAGGGGGCAGGACGAGCAGTACTTC.

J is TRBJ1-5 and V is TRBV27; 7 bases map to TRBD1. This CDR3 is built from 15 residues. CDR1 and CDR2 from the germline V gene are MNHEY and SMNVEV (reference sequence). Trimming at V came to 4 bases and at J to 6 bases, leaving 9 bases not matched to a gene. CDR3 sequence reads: CASSSRDSLSQPQHF. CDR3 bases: TGTGCCAGCAGTTCGCGGGACAGCTTATCTCAGCCCCAGCATTTT.